This T cell receptor (beta chain) emerged from a study of OX40 agonist ivuxolimab in advanced cancers. For the study in its entirety: Ivuxolimab was a fully human IgG2 agonistic monoclonal antibody targeting the costimulatory receptor OX40 (CD134). The paper describes the monotherapy dose-escalation part (N of about 55 patients) of the phase I trial of ivuxolimab. In the dose-escalation cohort, 65% to 90% of patients were male, and the mean age was approximately 60 years, with a range of about 23 to 90. Of the roughly 52 dose-escalation patients, hepatocellular carcinoma was present in approximately 20, melanoma in approximately 15, renal cell carcinoma in 9 and head and neck cancer in 9. The purpose of peripheral TCRbeta sequencing was to test whether ivuxolimab changed TCR sequence diversity and led to clonal T-cell expansion. Patients were allowed to have had prior anti-PD-1, anti-PD-L1 or anti-CTLA-4 therapy, and 40% of the dose-escalation patients had been treated with checkpoint inhibitors. Intravenous ivuxolimab was administered to patients every 2 weeks at six dose levels: 0.01, 0.1, 0.3, 1.5, 3 and 10 mg/kg. Three dose-escalation patients achieved partial responses, one with hepatocellular carcinoma and two with cutaneous melanoma. Broad study findings and their caveats: At doses from 0.1 to 3.0 mg/kg, clonal expansion was seen in both CD4+ and CD8+ blood T cells between baseline and week 6. Low levels of normalized T-cell clonal expansion were also seen in some patients who did not respond. The antigen specificity of the peripheral T cells that underwent clonal expansion was not determined. In the 0.1-3.0 mg/kg groups, partial responders were among the patients with the lowest normalized peripheral clonal expansion, particularly in CD8+ T cells. After ivuxolimab, more expanded clones were found on average in CD8+ T cells than in CD4+ T cells.

The trial excluded patients who had a history of autoimmune disease or who were on systemic immunosuppression. In every dose cohort, peripheral blood was drawn for TCR sequencing at baseline, cycle 4 day 1, and cycle 7 day 1. Samples were obtained from an open-label, multicenter, first-in-human phase I dose-escalation trial of ivuxolimab. Adults with locally advanced or metastatic melanoma, renal cell carcinoma, hepatocellular carcinoma or head and neck squamous cell carcinoma were enrolled in the trial. Before TCR sequencing, CD4+ T cells and CD8+ T cells were sorted from peripheral blood as separate populations. There are 15 amino acids in the CDR3, from cysteine to phenylalanine inclusive. The retained sequence is limited to the CDR3, 45 bases, with the frame set at the first base. A remark on this clone: Its antigen has not been determined. The junction does not match germline at one end; this may be a read error.

Genomic DNA was isolated from the sorted cells so that the TCRbeta CDR3 region could be sequenced. The immunoSEQ Assay was used for sequencing of TCRbeta CDR3 regions. TCRdb retrieved this table from immuneACCESS and kept in-frame rearrangements only. Not all clones are present; in checked studies, unresolved V genes account for under half, and no reason is known for the remainder. The sample table lists roughly 51,000 clones, around 90% of them with a count of one. In total, the top ten clones hold around 10% of the sample. The sequence was obtained from an adult with an advanced solid tumor such as melanoma, head and neck, liver or kidney cancer. The rearranged segments are TRBV5-3 and TRBJ1-3; a tentative D call is TRBD1 (5 bases match). TRBV5-3 is noted as an ORF with a role that remains uncertain. Source: CD4+ or CD8+ T cells sorted from blood, taken in a trial of the OX40 agonist ivuxolimab. The sequenced DNA: TGTGCCAGCAGCTTGGGACCCAACTCTGGAAACACCATATATTTT. It specifies CASSLGPNSGNTIYF.